The 30 T cell receptor beta chains below come from one sample, sequenced in a study of technical replicates of blood from a handful of donors. Data came from immunoSEQ multiplex PCR; TCRdb stores just in-frame clones and leaves some out. The sample contains about 90,000 clones, around 94% of which appear only once. Input material: T cells isolated from PBMCs. These receptors were taken from a human donor in good health.

The gene calls are TRBV2 and TRBJ2-7, with TRBD2 identical over 12 bases. CDR1 and CDR2 (germline): SNHLY, FYNNEI. The CDR3 is 19 residues long. V shed 5 bases and J 4 bases; nucleotides not matched to a gene: 18. This chain's CDR3 is CASSSRSTSGGPGGYEQYF. In DNA form, the CDR3 reads TGTGCCAGCAGTTCCCGTTCGACTAGCGGGGGCCCTGGTGGGTACGAGCAGTACTTC.

V is TRBV19 and J is TRBJ1-6; 8 nucleotides align to TRBD1. Trimming cost V 6 bases and J 8 bases; bases outside gene matches: 9. The CDR3 contains 15 residues. Germline V lookup: CDR1 LNHDA, CDR2 SQIVND (reference sequence). The DNA of the CDR3 is TGTGCCAGTAGGAACCCAGGGGGCGTCTATTCACCCCTCCACTTT. This gives the protein CASRNPGGVYSPLHF.

This rearrangement joins TRBV7-2 to TRBJ2-5; 7 nucleotides match TRBD1. Germline trimming cut 5 bases from V and 0 bases from J; bases unmatched to any gene: 6. Germline V gene data show CDR1 as SGHTA and CDR2 as FQGNSA. CDR3 length equals 15 residues. The CDR3 protein is CASSAEDRYQETQYF. CDR3 bases: TGTGCCAGCAGCGCGGAGGACAGGTACCAAGAGACCCAGTACTTC. The whole variable domain, filled in from reference TRBV7-2 and TRBJ2-5, reads GAGVSQSPSNKVTEKGKDVELRCDPISGHTALYWYRQSLGQGLEFLIYFQGNSAPDKSGLPSDRFSAERTGGSVSTLTIQRTQQEDSAVYLCASSAEDRYQETQYFGPGTRLLVL.

This sequence joins TRBV5-6 and TRBJ1-5; D not certain. The CDR3 contains 14 residues. Trimming removed 0 bases at V and 3 bases at J, with 7 bases between. Germline V gene sequence: CDR1 SGHDT, CDR2 YYEEEE. CDR3 protein: CASSLGLYNQPQHF. CDR3 DNA: TGTGCCAGCAGCTTGGGTCTTTACAATCAGCCCCAGCATTTT. The whole variable domain, remainder taken from reference TRBV5-6 and TRBJ1-5, is DAGVTQSPTHLIKTRGQQVTLRCSPKSGHDTVSWYQQALGQGPQFIFQYYEEEERQRGNFPDRFSGHQFPNYSSELNVNALLLGDSALYLCASSLGLYNQPQHFGDGTRLSIL.

The rearrangement uses TRBV6-5 and TRBJ1-4, with unresolved D. CDR1 is MNHEY, CDR2 SVGAGI, per germline. The V gene lost 0 bases and the J gene lost 5 bases, with 10 bases spanning the gap. The CDR3 sequence is 15 residues long. The CDR3: CASSYSPRQNEKLFF. In nucleotides, the CDR3 is TGTGCCAGCAGTTACTCTCCCAGGCAGAATGAAAAACTGTTTTTT.

CDR3 protein: CATSRYGDGELFF. CDR3 DNA: TGTGCCACCAGCAGATACGGTGACGGGGAGCTGTTTTTT. The V call is TRBV15, the J call TRBJ2-2; unclear D gene. The V gene's germline CDR1 is LNHNV and CDR2 YYDKDF (reference sequence). Deletions cut 2 bases from V and 7 bases from J, with 8 bases between. The CDR3 covers 13 residues.

A single count supports this clone. The chain links TRBV6-5 to TRBJ1-3, with TRBD1 as a possible D gene (6 bases). CDR3 length equals 14 residues. V dropped 2 bases and J dropped 8 bases, with 13 bases sitting between them. The germline gives CDR1 MNHEY, CDR2 SVGAGI. Here the CDR3 reads CASSYTGMGDTIYF. DNA of the CDR3: TGTGCCAGCAGTTACACAGGGATGGGGGACACCATATATTTT.

The rearrangement uses TRBV30 and TRBJ1-5; weak D call: TRBD1 (5 bases). The CDR3 is 13 residues long. Between the trimmed V and J ends, which lost 3 bases and 7 bases, there was a span of 13 bases. CDR1 GTSNPN and CDR2 SVGIG come from the germline V gene (reference sequence). CDR3 sequence (DNA): TGTGCCTGGAGCCCTGGGGGGGACCAGCCCCAGCATTTT. Translating gives CAWSPGGDQPQHF.

V is TRBV6-6 and J is TRBJ1-2; 7 bases match TRBD1. Germline trimming cut 4 bases from V and 7 bases from J; bases unmatched to any gene: 6. The CDR3 runs 13 residues. The germline V gene encodes CDR1 MNHNY and CDR2 SVGAGI (reference sequence). The CDR3 DNA follows: TGTGCCAGCAGTTCCCCCGGACAGGCTGGCTACACCTTC. This encodes CASSSPGQAGYTF.

The chain is built from TRBV7-9 and TRBJ2-1; possibly TRBD1 for D (7 bases). The CDR3 has 16 residues. CDR1 SEHNR and CDR2 FQNEAQ come from the germline V gene (reference sequence). Trimming removed 2 bases at V and 4 bases at J, with 15 bases between. CDR3 region: CASSLRHRGLYNEQFF. CDR3 coding DNA: TGTGCCAGCAGCTTACGGCACAGGGGACTTTACAATGAGCAGTTCTTC.

The chain uses TRBV28 and TRBJ1-6; maybe TRBD1 (6 bases). The CDR3 covers 12 residues. The V end was cut by 8 bases, the J end by 8 bases, with 10 bases between. Germline CDR1 reads MDHEN; CDR2 reads SYDVKM. The CDR3 loop is CASLEGDSPLHF. The CDR3 DNA follows: TGTGCCAGCTTAGAGGGGGATTCACCCCTCCACTTT.

This chain connects TRBV5-4 to TRBJ1-1; D is undetermined. The germline CDR1 and CDR2 sequences are SGHNT and YYREEE (reference sequence). The CDR3 spans 13 residues. V was cut by 9 bases and J by 1 base, with 13 bases left in between. The DNA of the CDR3 is TGTGCCACCCGTAGCGGAGAGAACACTGAAGCTTTCTTT. Translated: CATRSGENTEAFF.

This clone was found once. The V call is TRBV6-6, the J call TRBJ1-5; possibly TRBD1 for D (5 bases). Germline V lookup: CDR1 MNHNY, CDR2 SVGAGI (reference sequence). V lost 5 bases and J lost 0, with 14 bases in between. This CDR3 region has 16 residues. This chain's CDR3 is CASSPGRVNSNQPQHF. The DNA for the CDR3 is TGTGCCAGCAGTCCCGGCAGGGTTAATAGCAATCAGCCCCAGCATTTT.

The J gene is TRBJ1-2, the V gene TRBV2, with D possibly matching TRBD1 (5 bases). The CDR3 contains 12 residues. Germline lookup yields CDR1 SNHLY and CDR2 FYNNEI. Trimming removed 6 bases at V and 5 bases at J, with 10 bases between. Here the CDR3 DNA reads TGTGCCAGCAGGGGGGAGGCGTATGGCTACACCTTC. Protein: CASRGEAYGYTF.

The chain combines TRBV5-5 with TRBJ2-3; D might be TRBD2 (6 bases). Germline CDR1 SGHKS, CDR2 YYEKEE (reference sequence). Trimming pared 1 base from V and 8 bases from J, leaving 17 bases between. The CDR3 is made up of 15 amino acids. The CDR3: CASSLWGGSAVTQYF. The CDR3 DNA reads TGTGCCAGCAGCTTGTGGGGAGGATCTGCGGTTACGCAGTATTTT.

The chain employs TRBV10-3 and TRBJ2-7; D ambiguous. This CDR3 is 13 amino acids long. Between the trimmed V and J ends, which lost 10 bases and 5 bases, there was a span of 18 bases. Per the germline V gene, CDR1 is ENHRY and CDR2 is SYGVKD. CDR3 coding DNA: TGTGCCACGATAGATGGGCCGAGCCACGAGCAGTACTTC. This translates into CATIDGPSHEQYF.

V gene TRBV5-1 combines with J gene TRBJ2-1; the match to TRBD2 covers 7 bases. The CDR3 extends over 15 amino acids. After removal of 4 bases from V and 4 bases from J, the junction contained 8 bases not matched to a gene. The V gene's germline CDR1 is SGHRS and CDR2 YFSETQ. CDR3 residues: CASSAGTNRYNEQFF. Written as DNA, the CDR3 is TGCGCCAGCAGCGCCGGGACTAATCGGTACAATGAGCAGTTCTTC.

This rearrangement joins TRBV5-1 to TRBJ2-1, with 8 bases lining up with TRBD2. This CDR3 is built from 14 residues. CDR1 SGHRS and CDR2 YFSETQ come from the germline V gene. Trimming took 1 base from V and 12 from J; bases not matched to a gene: 9. The CDR3 reads CASSLILADTRQFF. The DNA for the CDR3 is TGCGCCAGCAGCTTGATACTAGCGGACACCCGGCAGTTCTTC.

V is TRBV7-7 and J is TRBJ2-3; D possibly corresponds to TRBD1 (6 bases). V was pared by 1 base and J by 2 bases, with 22 bases between. CDR3 size: 19 residues. Germline CDR1 is SSHAT and CDR2 is FNYEAQ (reference sequence). The CDR3 nucleotides are TGTGCCAGCAGCTTAGAAGTTCCCCCGGGACACAAATACACAGATACGCAGTATTTT. Protein sequence: CASSLEVPPGHKYTDTQYF.

V gene TRBV7-8 combines with J gene TRBJ2-1; a possible D gene is TRBD2 (6 bases). The CDR3 is 14 amino acids. V shed 5 bases and J shed 6 bases, with 14 bases lying between them. Germline V gene sequence: CDR1 SGHVS, CDR2 FQNEAQ. CDR3 DNA: TGTGCCAGCAGCACGGGACTTGCTCGCAATGAGCAGTTCTTC. It encodes CASSTGLARNEQFF.

The V gene is TRBV19, the J gene TRBJ1-1, with 7 bases matching TRBD1. J lost 4 bases, V lost 7 bases, and 6 bases had no gene match. The CDR3 has 13 residues. Germline V lookup: CDR1 LNHDA, CDR2 SQIVND (reference sequence). CDR3 in DNA: TGTGCCAGTAACAGGGGCGGCGGCACTGAAGCTTTCTTT. Translation gives CASNRGGGTEAFF.

The chain carries TRBV7-9 and TRBJ1-4, with D perhaps matching TRBD1 (5 bases). CDR1 and CDR2 from the germline V gene are SEHNR and FQNEAQ (reference sequence). This CDR3 has 14 residues. V dropped 5 bases and J dropped 6 bases, with 13 bases sitting between them. CDR3: CASSPPGGYEKLFF. In DNA, the CDR3 is TGTGCCAGCAGCCCCCCCGGGGGTTATGAAAAACTGTTTTTT.

This chain connects TRBV30 to TRBJ1-5; D unresolved. Trimming pared 5 bases from V and 5 bases from J, leaving 13 bases between. Germline CDR1 reads GTSNPN; CDR2 reads SVGIG (reference sequence). This CDR3 contains 13 residues. CDR3 coding DNA: TGTGCCTGGGGCCGGAGTGGTTATCAGCCCCAGCATTTT. It yields the protein CAWGRSGYQPQHF.

The genes are TRBV11-3 and TRBJ1-3; D not certain. Germline loops: CDR1 SGHNT, CDR2 YENEEA. Trimming cost V 0 bases and J 2 bases, with 8 bases left between them. The CDR3 is 15 residues long. The CDR3 loop reads CASSLDHIPGNTIYF. DNA for the CDR3: TGTGCCAGCAGCTTAGATCACATACCTGGAAACACCATATATTTT. Full variable domain (remainder filled in from reference TRBV11-3 and TRBJ1-3): EAGVVQSPRYKIIEKKQPVAFWCNPISGHNTLYWYLQNLGQGPELLIRYENEEAVDDSQLPKDRFSAERLKGVDSTLKIQPAELGDSAVYLCASSLDHIPGNTIYFGEGSWLTVV.

The chain is built from TRBV21-1 and TRBJ2-6; the D segment call TRBD2 is taken from the table without a DNA check. TRBV21-1 is labeled a pseudogene. The CDR3 runs to 15 residues. Written as DNA, the CDR3 is TGTGCCAGCAGCAACTTAAGACGGGAGGCCAACGTCCTGACTTTC. Its translation: CASSNLRREANVLTF.

J is TRBJ2-7 and V is TRBV10-1, with 7 bases fitting TRBD1. The V gene's germline CDR1 is WNHNN and CDR2 SYGVQD (reference sequence). This CDR3 region has 14 residues. Trimming removed 3 bases from V and 1 base from J; junction bases left unmatched: 3. The DNA of the CDR3 is TGCGCCAGCAGTGACCCGGACAGGTCCTACGAGCAGTACTTC. Residues: CASSDPDRSYEQYF.

The V and J genes are TRBV4-2 and TRBJ2-7, with 12 positions matching TRBD2. Germline V gene data show CDR1 as LGHNA and CDR2 as YNFKEQ. The CDR3 contains 16 residues. The V gene end was trimmed by 1 base and the J gene end by 0 bases; junction bases not matched to a gene: 1. In DNA form, the CDR3 reads TGTGCCAGCAGCCAAGGGACTAGCGGGATCTCCTACGAGCAGTACTTC. Protein product: CASSQGTSGISYEQYF.

This clone has only one observation. The J gene is TRBJ2-1, the V gene TRBV7-9; D may be TRBD2 (6 bases). The V end was cut by 1 base, the J end by 8 bases, with 18 bases between. The CDR3 runs to 16 residues. Germline CDR1 and CDR2: SEHNR and FQNEAQ (reference sequence). The DNA of the CDR3 is TGTGCCAGCAGCTTAGATGACCCCCGGGACTTCTATGAGCAGTTCTTC. Its translation is CASSLDDPRDFYEQFF.

The chain uses TRBV19 and TRBJ2-5, with 7 bases identical to TRBD1. With V trimmed by 5 bases and J by 4 bases, 10 bases remained unmatched. Germline V CDR1 and CDR2: LNHDA, SQIVND (reference sequence). The CDR3 is made up of 15 amino acids. CDR3 bases: TGTGCCAGTAGTGTCGACAGGGAGTATGGAGAGACCCAGTACTTC. It yields the protein CASSVDREYGETQYF.

The V call is TRBV6-1, the J call TRBJ2-2; 9 bases are a match to TRBD1. Per germline, CDR1 MNHNS and CDR2 SASEGT. After removal of 1 base from V and 7 bases from J, the junction contained 13 bases not matched to a gene. There are 18 residues in the CDR3. CDR3 amino acids: CASSEGPGTGKINGELFF. CDR3 bases: TGTGCCAGCAGTGAAGGCCCCGGGACAGGGAAAATAAACGGGGAGCTGTTTTTT.